The T cell receptor (beta chain) under discussion was sequenced for a study of T cells in Graves' hyperthyroidism and ophthalmopathy. Findings of the study overall: Model-based prediction identified ophthalmopathy a median approximately 6.2 months prior to its onset.

Uncontrolled infections, other autoimmune diseases, pregnancy or lactation led to exclusion of patients. Researchers took RNA transcripts and amplified the TCR beta CDR3 regions from them. First-round RT-PCR with HTBI primers amplified the TCR CDR3 region. TCRdb re-analysed the multiplex PCR reads in MiXCR, keeping a single row per CDR3 protein. This repertoire shows roughly 93,000 distinct CDR3 sequences, around 37% found once; its top ten account for more than 8.5%. On this clonotype itself: The antigen remains undetermined.

This clonotype originated in a woman aged 30 to 39 with Graves' hyperthyroidism. The sequenced material came from peripheral blood or thyroid tissue (not recorded which).

CDR3 nucleotide sequence: TGCGCCAGCAGCCCGCTCGACAGGACTCAGCCCCAGTACTTC. This encodes CASSPLDRTQPQYF. The chain links TRBV5-1 to TRBJ2-5, with a weak D call TRBD1 (6 bases). This CDR3 is built from 14 residues. The V end was cut by 4 bases, the J end by 9 bases, with 19 bases between. Looked up from germline, CDR1 is SGHRS and CDR2 is YFSETQ.